The 19 T cell receptor beta chains presented below share a single source sample, sequenced in a study of blood T cell repertoires in COVID-19. Clones were read by immunoSEQ multiplex PCR, and TCRdb kept only the in-frame ones, dropping some. The sample lists around 400,000 clones, roughly 87% occurring once. The sequenced material came from PBMCs or T cells enriched from blood (not recorded which). The receptors were gathered from a woman aged 50 to 65 who had recovered from COVID-19.

This chain links TRBV19 with TRBJ1-1; TRBD1 aligns across 7 bases. Losses at the gene ends were 5 bases for V and 0 bases for J; bases not matched to a gene: 6. This CDR3 region has 15 residues. Germline CDR1 is LNHDA and CDR2 is SQIVND (reference sequence). The CDR3 sequence is CASSLWTGMNTEAFF. DNA for the CDR3: TGTGCCAGTAGTCTATGGACAGGCATGAACACTGAAGCTTTCTTT.

This clone was detected a few times. The rearrangement joins TRBV4-1 to TRBJ2-7, with 9 bases aligning to TRBD2. The CDR3 is made up of 17 amino acids. Per germline, CDR1 MGHRA and CDR2 YSYEKL. The junction had 12 bases not matched to a gene; V was cut back by 1 base and J by 5 bases. The CDR3 DNA is TGCGCCAGCAGCCAAGCCGATCGACTAGCGGTGATGGACGAGCAGTACTTC. Residues: CASSQADRLAVMDEQYF.

This sequence joins TRBV30 and TRBJ1-6, with TRBD1 matching 7 bases. The CDR3 extends over 13 amino acids. J lost 3 bases, V lost 6 bases, and 2 bases had no gene match. Germline V CDR1 and CDR2: GTSNPN, SVGIG (reference sequence). The CDR3 DNA follows: TGTGCCTGCGACAGGGACTATAATTCACCCCTCCACTTT. This translates into CACDRDYNSPLHF.

This clone was counted a few times. The rearrangement joins TRBV6-2 or TRBV6-3 to TRBJ2-3; D is perhaps TRBD2 (7 bases). V was trimmed by 2 bases and J by 8 bases, leaving 17 bases between them. Germline lookup yields CDR1 MNHEY and CDR2 SVGEGT. This CDR3 region has 15 residues. The CDR3 reads CASSYDRGATGTQYF. In nucleotides, the CDR3 is TGTGCCAGCAGTTACGATCGGGGGGCGACTGGTACGCAGTATTTT.

The CDR3, as DNA: TGTGCCAGCAGTGACCCCCGGACTGCCGTCTTGAACACTGAAGCTTTCTTT. This gives the protein CASSDPRTAVLNTEAFF. The chain has TRBV6-2 or TRBV6-3 and TRBJ1-1; D remains ambiguous. The V and J ends lost 5 bases and 0 bases respectively, with 19 bases between them. CDR1 is MNHEY, CDR2 SVGEGT, per germline. CDR3 length equals 17 residues.

The genes are TRBV5-1 and TRBJ1-1; D is possibly TRBD1 (6 bases). Germline lookup yields CDR1 SGHRS and CDR2 YFSETQ. Trimming took 0 bases from V and 4 from J, leaving 13 bases between them. The CDR3 contains 15 residues. In DNA, the CDR3 is TGCGCCAGCAGCTTGGAGTGGGCACAGGGCACTGAAGCTTTCTTT. Its translation is CASSLEWAQGTEAFF.

The gene calls are TRBV25-1 and TRBJ2-2; possibly TRBD2 for D (6 bases). V shed 3 bases and J shed 4 bases, with 12 bases lying between them. The CDR3 extends over 15 amino acids. In germline, CDR1 is MGHDK, CDR2 SYGVNS. Written as DNA, the CDR3 is TGTGCCAGCAGTGATGGAGGGTCGGGCACCGGGGAGCTGTTTTTT. Protein: CASSDGGSGTGELFF.

This clone has a handful of counts. The chain carries TRBV9 and TRBJ1-1, with D perhaps TRBD1 (5 bases). Germline loops: CDR1 SGDLS, CDR2 YYNGEE. V was clipped by 2 bases and J by 1 base, with 18 bases between them. The CDR3 extends over 17 amino acids. The CDR3 DNA reads TGTGCCAGCAGCGTCCACCGGTCTGGGGCCGCGAACACTGAAGCTTTCTTT. Amino acids: CASSVHRSGAANTEAFF.

The CDR3 region is CASSPGGTGAYEQYF. Written as DNA, the CDR3 is TGCGCCAGCAGCCCCGGCGGGACAGGGGCCTACGAGCAGTACTTC. The chain employs TRBV5-1 and TRBJ2-7, with TRBD1 matching over 10 bases. The V and J ends lost 4 bases and 2 bases, in that order; junction bases with no gene match: 6. This CDR3 contains 15 residues. CDR1 and CDR2 from the germline V gene are SGHRS and YFSETQ.

CDR3 DNA: TGTGCCAGTAGGTTTGGGGGCAACACCGGGGAGCTGTTTTTT. Amino acid sequence: CASRFGGNTGELFF. The rearrangement joins TRBV19 to TRBJ2-2; possible D gene TRBD1, 6 bases. This CDR3 has 14 residues. Trimming removed 6 bases at V and 2 bases at J, with 10 bases between. The germline V gene has CDR1 LNHDA and CDR2 SQIVND (reference sequence).

This rearrangement joins TRBV5-8 to TRBJ1-1; 7 bases line up with TRBD1. Germline CDR1 SGHTS, CDR2 YDEGEE. The CDR3 contains 14 residues. The ends lost 5 bases at V and 4 bases at J; junction bases unmatched: 8. CDR3: CASRKGQRVTEAFF. The CDR3 nucleotides read TGTGCCAGCAGAAAGGGACAGCGAGTCACTGAAGCTTTCTTT.

This rearrangement joins TRBV7-3 to TRBJ1-2; 9 nucleotides match TRBD1. Germline assignment: CDR1 SGHTA and CDR2 FQGTGA. Germline trimming cut 5 bases from V and 8 bases from J; bases unmatched to any gene: 12. The CDR3 spans 15 residues. Written as DNA, the CDR3 is TGTGCCAGCAGCCTTACCCCGGGGACAGGGAACGGCTACACCTTC. Translated, it gives CASSLTPGTGNGYTF.

This chain joins TRBV11-3 and TRBJ2-1; TRBD2 matches at 11 bases. J was trimmed by 2 bases and V by 0 bases; bases with no gene match: 3. Germline CDR1 reads SGHNT; CDR2 reads YENEEA. The CDR3 runs to 17 residues. The CDR3 here is CASSLEGSGRAYNEQFF. The CDR3 coding sequence is TGTGCCAGCAGCTTAGAAGGTAGCGGGAGGGCCTACAATGAGCAGTTCTTC.

This clone is a singleton in its sample. The CDR3 nucleotides read TGTGCCAGCAGCTTCCTAAGCCTTACAGGGGGCCACAGTCAGCCCCAGCATTTT. Its protein product is CASSFLSLTGGHSQPQHF. The rearrangement joins TRBV5-8 to TRBJ1-5, with 9 bases that match TRBD1. The CDR3 has 18 residues. V was pared by 2 bases and J by 6 bases, with 15 bases of the junction left unmatched. Germline CDR1 and CDR2: SGHTS and YDEGEE.

V and J are TRBV13 and TRBJ1-2, with D hard to call. Germline lookup yields CDR1 PRHDT and CDR2 FYEKMQ (reference sequence). With 5 bases removed from V and 2 bases from J, the gap between germline ends came to 6 bases. This CDR3 region has 12 residues. The DNA for the CDR3 is TGTGCCAGCAGCCGGGGAAACTATGGCTACACCTTC. Translation: CASSRGNYGYTF.

This clone appeared a single time. The chain carries TRBV10-3 and TRBJ1-4; D unclear. This CDR3 spans 13 amino acids. The V gene lost 3 bases and the J gene lost 13 bases, with 15 bases spanning the gap. Germline V gene data show CDR1 as ENHRY and CDR2 as SYGVKD. CDR3 nucleotide sequence: TGTGCCATCAGTGATCCAACGGACGGGGTACTGTTTTTT. Translation: CAISDPTDGVLFF.

This clone was seen only a few times. V and J are TRBV6-1 and TRBJ1-6; the D is unclear. The length of the CDR3 is 14 residues. Per the germline V gene, CDR1 is MNHNS and CDR2 is SASEGT. Trimming cost V 1 base and J 7 bases, with 8 bases left between them. The CDR3 coding sequence is TGTGCCAGCAGTGAAGTGGCGGTCAATTCACCCCTCCACTTT. As protein: CASSEVAVNSPLHF.

The chain combines TRBV7-9 with TRBJ1-2; 7 nucleotides align to TRBD1. The CDR3 contains 11 residues. From germline, CDR1 is SEHNR and CDR2 FQNEAQ (reference sequence). V shed 8 bases, J shed 4 bases, and the junction held 1 base outside the gene matches. This CDR3 is CASGDSYGYTF. DNA of the CDR3: TGTGCCAGCGGGGACAGCTATGGCTACACCTTC.

There are a few counts of this clone. The chain combines TRBV30 with TRBJ2-7; no clear D gene. The germline V gene encodes CDR1 GTSNPN and CDR2 SVGIG (reference sequence). V was pared by 2 bases and J by 4 bases, with 18 bases between. The CDR3 contains 15 residues. CDR3 DNA: TGTGCCTGGAGTCCGCGGCTTGGGTACGTGTACGAGCAGTACTTC. Amino acid sequence: CAWSPRLGYVYEQYF.